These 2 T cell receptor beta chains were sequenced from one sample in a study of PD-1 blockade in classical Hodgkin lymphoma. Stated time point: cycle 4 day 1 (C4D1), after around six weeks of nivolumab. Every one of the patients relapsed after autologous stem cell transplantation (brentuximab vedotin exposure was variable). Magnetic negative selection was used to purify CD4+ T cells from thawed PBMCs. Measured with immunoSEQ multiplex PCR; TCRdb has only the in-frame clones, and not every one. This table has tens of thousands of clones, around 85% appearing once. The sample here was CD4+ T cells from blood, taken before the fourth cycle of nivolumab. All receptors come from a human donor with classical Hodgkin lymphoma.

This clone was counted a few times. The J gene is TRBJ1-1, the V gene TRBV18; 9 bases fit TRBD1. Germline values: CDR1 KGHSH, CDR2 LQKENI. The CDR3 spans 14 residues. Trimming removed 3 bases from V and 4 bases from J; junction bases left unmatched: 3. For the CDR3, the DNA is TGTGCCAGCTCACCGGACAGGGGTAGCACTGAAGCTTTCTTT. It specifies CASSPDRGSTEAFF.

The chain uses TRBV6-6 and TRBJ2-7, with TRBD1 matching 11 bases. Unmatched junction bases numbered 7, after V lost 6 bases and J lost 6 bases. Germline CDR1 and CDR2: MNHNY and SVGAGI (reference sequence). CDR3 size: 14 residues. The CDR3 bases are TGTGCCAGCAGAGGGGGACAGGGGGTTGGCGAGCAGTACTTC. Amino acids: CASRGGQGVGEQYF.